Listed here is a single T cell receptor beta chain. Its cognate antigen is unknown. These data originate in a study of response to subunit inactivated influenza vaccine. TCRdb called the RT-PCR reads again in MiXCR, with one record for every CDR3 protein. This table holds approximately 520,000 distinct CDR3 sequences, approximately 15% found once. Study-level points and caveats: That few new T cells are recruited by each seasonal influenza vaccination was the authors' suggestion.

CDR3 size: 13 residues. Between the trimmed V and J ends, which lost 2 bases and 3 bases, there was a span of 7 bases. Looked up from germline, CDR1 is SGHVS and CDR2 is FQNEAQ. Specimen: CD4+ T cells sorted from PBMCs, collected about 23 months after vaccination. The clonotype originates from a man in his fifties or sixties who received an inactivated influenza vaccine. The chain uses TRBV7-8 and TRBJ1-1; D gene uncertain. CDR3 sequence (DNA): TGTGCCAGCAGCTTAATTTCGGACACTGAAGCTTTCTTT. Its translation is CASSLISDTEAFF.